The 5 T cell receptor beta chains below come from one sample, sequenced in a study of blood T cell repertoires in COVID-19 (dated by TCRdb to 2018 to 2021). Preparation of the library involved the immunoSEQ multiplex PCR assay. TCRdb's version of the immuneACCESS table is confined to in-frame rearrangements and falls short of the full clone set. An unresolved V gene accounts for under half of the shortfall where checked; the remainder is of unknown origin. This sample lists around 160,000 clones; more than 70% were detected once. Around 2.9% of the sample lies in the top ten. Specimen: peripheral blood. These receptors all stem from a man aged 55 to 70 with acute or convalescent COVID-19.

This clone came up a few times. The rearrangement uses TRBV18 and TRBJ1-1; D not resolved. V shed 3 bases and J shed 1 base, with 9 bases lying between them. CDR1 and CDR2 from the germline V gene are KGHSH and LQKENI. CDR3 length: 14 residues. CDR3 in DNA: TGTGCCAGCTCACCCCAGGCCCCGAACACTGAAGCTTTCTTT. This translates into CASSPQAPNTEAFF.

V gene TRBV18 combines with J gene TRBJ2-1; TRBD1 matches at 11 bases. Germline V gene data show CDR1 as KGHSH and CDR2 as LQKENI. The CDR3 covers 15 residues. V lost 4 bases and J lost 8; bases outside the gene matches: 7. As DNA, the CDR3 is TGTGCCAGCTCACGACCGGGACAGGGGGACCATGAGCAGTTCTTC. It is translated as CASSRPGQGDHEQFF.

There are a few counts of this clone. The V and J genes are TRBV5-1 and TRBJ1-1, with D perhaps TRBD1 (5 bases). Germline-derived CDR1 and CDR2 are SGHRS and YFSETQ. Deletions cut 0 bases from V and 0 bases from J, with 12 bases between. CDR3 length: 16 residues. DNA for the CDR3: TGCGCCAGCAGCTTGGTTAAAGAGACAGTGAACACTGAAGCTTTCTTT. Translated, it gives CASSLVKETVNTEAFF.

V and J are TRBV6-5 and TRBJ1-2; weak D call: TRBD1 (5 bases). The V gene lost 7 bases and the J gene lost 3 bases, with 12 bases spanning the gap. The CDR3 is 13 residues long. The germline V gene has CDR1 MNHEY and CDR2 SVGAGI. The CDR3 DNA reads as TGTGCCAGCAATCCGGGGGAGGACTATGGCTACACCTTC. It is translated as CASNPGEDYGYTF.

The chain links TRBV7-2 to TRBJ1-2; no reliable D call. The germline CDR1 and CDR2 sequences are SGHTA and FQGNSA. Between the trimmed V and J ends, which lost 1 base and 8 bases, there was a span of 14 bases. CDR3 length: 14 residues. CDR3 in DNA: TGTGCCAGCAGCTTAGATTTTTGGGCCAGGGGCTACACCTTC. This gives the protein CASSLDFWARGYTF.